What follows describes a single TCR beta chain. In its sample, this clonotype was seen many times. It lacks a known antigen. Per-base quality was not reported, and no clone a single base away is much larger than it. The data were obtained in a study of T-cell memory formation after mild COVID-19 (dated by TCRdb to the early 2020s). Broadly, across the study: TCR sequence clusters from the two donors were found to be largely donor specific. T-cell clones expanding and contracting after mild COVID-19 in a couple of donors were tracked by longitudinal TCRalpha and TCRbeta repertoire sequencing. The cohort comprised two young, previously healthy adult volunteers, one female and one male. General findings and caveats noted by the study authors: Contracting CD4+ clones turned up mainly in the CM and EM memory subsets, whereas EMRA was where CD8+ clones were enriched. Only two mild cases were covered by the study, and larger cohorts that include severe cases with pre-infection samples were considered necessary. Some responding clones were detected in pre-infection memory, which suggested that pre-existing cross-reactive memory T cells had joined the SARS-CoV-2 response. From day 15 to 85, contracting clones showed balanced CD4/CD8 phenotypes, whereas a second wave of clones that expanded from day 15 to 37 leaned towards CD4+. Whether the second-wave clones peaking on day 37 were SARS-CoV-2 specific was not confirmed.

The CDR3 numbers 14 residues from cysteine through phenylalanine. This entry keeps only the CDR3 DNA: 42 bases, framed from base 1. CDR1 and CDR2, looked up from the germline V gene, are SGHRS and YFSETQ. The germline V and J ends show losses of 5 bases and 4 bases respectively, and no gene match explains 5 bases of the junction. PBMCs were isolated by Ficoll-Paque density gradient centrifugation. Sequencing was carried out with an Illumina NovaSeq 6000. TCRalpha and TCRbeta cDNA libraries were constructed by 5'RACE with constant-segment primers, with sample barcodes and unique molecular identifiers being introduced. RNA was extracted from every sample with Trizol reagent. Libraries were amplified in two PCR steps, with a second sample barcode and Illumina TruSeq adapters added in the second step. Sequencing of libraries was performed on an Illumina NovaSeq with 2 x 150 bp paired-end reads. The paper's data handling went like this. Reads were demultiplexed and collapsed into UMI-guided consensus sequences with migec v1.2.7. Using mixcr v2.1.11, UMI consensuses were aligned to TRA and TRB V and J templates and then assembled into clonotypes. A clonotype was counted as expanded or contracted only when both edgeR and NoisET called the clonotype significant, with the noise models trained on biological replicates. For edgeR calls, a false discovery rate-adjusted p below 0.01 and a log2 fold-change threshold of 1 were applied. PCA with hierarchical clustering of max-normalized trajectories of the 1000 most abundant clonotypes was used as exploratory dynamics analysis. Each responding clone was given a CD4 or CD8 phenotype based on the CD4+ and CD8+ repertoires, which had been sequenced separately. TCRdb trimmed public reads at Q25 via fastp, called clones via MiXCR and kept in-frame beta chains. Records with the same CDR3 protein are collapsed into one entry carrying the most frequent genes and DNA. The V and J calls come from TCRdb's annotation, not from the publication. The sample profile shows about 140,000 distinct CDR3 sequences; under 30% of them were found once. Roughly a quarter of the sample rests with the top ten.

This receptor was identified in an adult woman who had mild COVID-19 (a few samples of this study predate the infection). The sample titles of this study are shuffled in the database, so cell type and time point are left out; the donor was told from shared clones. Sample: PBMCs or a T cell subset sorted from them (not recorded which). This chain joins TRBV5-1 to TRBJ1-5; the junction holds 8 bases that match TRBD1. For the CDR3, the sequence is CASRQGGENQPQHF. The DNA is TGCGCCAGCAGACAGGGGGGGGAGAATCAGCCCCAGCATTTT.